This T cell receptor (beta chain) was retrieved from a study of blood T cell repertoires in COVID-19. The germline CDR1 and CDR2 sequences are LGHDT and YNNKEL (reference sequence). The length of the CDR3 is 14 residues. V was clipped by 1 base and J by 5 bases; unmatched bases: 3. In the authors' methods: Cell counts per sample came from amplifying reference gene primers. Sequencing used immunoSEQ multiplex PCR; TCRdb keeps in-frame clones, though not all of them. The V and J calls and the clone size are those of that table, but D and trimming were determined from the DNA. The profile shows about 230,000 clones, roughly 82% of them singletons.

The sequence derives from a man aged 35-49 years who had recovered from COVID-19. Input material: peripheral blood. The gene calls are TRBV3-1 (or the pseudogene TRBV3-2) and TRBJ1-1, with 8 bases fitting TRBD1. The CDR3 DNA reads TGTGCCAGCAGCCAAGCAGGGGGCATTACTGAAGCTTTCTTT. This sequence encodes CASSQAGGITEAFF.